This T cell receptor beta chain was obtained from a study of T cells in Graves' hyperthyroidism and ophthalmopathy. CDR3 length: 11 amino acids. With 3 bases clipped from V and 15 bases from J, the junction kept 7 bases outside the gene matches. Per germline, CDR1 GTSNPN and CDR2 SVGIG (reference sequence). Amplified TCR beta CDR3 regions derived from RNA transcripts. HTBI primers were employed in a first-round RT-PCR of the TCR CDR3. TCRdb analysed the multiplex PCR reads with MiXCR anew, one entry per CDR3 protein. Among under 600,000 distinct CDR3 sequences, approximately 15% were seen once, and the ten largest hold roughly 3%. This clonotype was found many times.

Sequenced input: blood. The origin of this receptor is a woman in her forties with Graves' ophthalmopathy. The V and J genes are TRBV30 and TRBJ2-1; 8 bases are a match to TRBD2. The CDR3 here is CAWRLAEGRFF. The CDR3 DNA follows: TGTGCCTGGAGACTAGCGGAGGGGCGGTTCTTC.